This T cell receptor beta chain was observed in a study of blood T cell repertoires in COVID-19. Across the whole study: PBMCs, B-cell-depleted T cells, or T cells were the source of the cDNA or gDNA that made up the material.

Participants, about 18 to 90 years old, spanned around 25 US areas. Cohort assignment relied on participant-reported clinical history. Germline values: CDR1 MNHNY, CDR2 SVGAGI (reference sequence). V was pared by 3 bases and J by 6 bases, with 21 bases between. There are 16 residues in the CDR3. In the authors' workflow: For nucleated cells, counts were estimated from reference gene primer amplification. Produced via immunoSEQ multiplex PCR; TCRdb's table is partial and in-frame only. V and J calls and clone size are those listed in that table; D and trimming were worked out from the DNA. The sample holds 200,000 or so clones, roughly 84% seen once. In its sample, this clone was seen once.

Material for sequencing was PBMCs or T cells enriched from blood (not recorded which). The source of this sequence is a man aged 25-45 years in a cohort exposed to, infected with or recovered from COVID-19 (not recorded which). This rearrangement joins TRBV6-6 to TRBJ2-7, with TRBD2 as a possible D gene (7 bases). The CDR3 bases are TGTGCCAGCAGTTATATGGAGGGAGGGGGAATACGCGAGCAGTACTTC. Translating it yields CASSYMEGGGIREQYF.